These 14 T cell receptor beta chains originate from one sample sequenced in a study of blood T cell repertoires in COVID-19 (dated by TCRdb to 2020 to 2021). Receptor amplification or capture employed the immunoSEQ multiplex PCR assay. TCRdb re-hosts the immuneACCESS table, in-frame sequences only. Its copies lack some clones; in the studies checked, an unresolved V gene accounts for under half of them, and the cause for the rest is not known. Across this sample there are roughly 200,000 clones, with 80% seen only once. About 7.2% of the sample rests with the top ten. Sample: peripheral blood. Source of these receptors: a man aged 55 to 69 with acute or convalescent COVID-19.

This rearrangement joins TRBV27 to TRBJ1-5, with D possibly matching TRBD1 (6 bases). The CDR3 has 17 residues. Trimming took off 6 bases at V and 0 bases at J, with 18 bases between the two ends. Germline values: CDR1 MNHEY, CDR2 SMNVEV (reference sequence). DNA of the CDR3: TGTGCCAGCAGGGGGGGGCCGGGCCTTTATAGCAATCAGCCCCAGCATTTT. Translation gives CASRGGPGLYSNQPQHF.

J is TRBJ2-3 and V is TRBV4-1; D is unresolved. The CDR3 sequence is 14 residues long. V dropped 1 base and J dropped 2 bases, with 7 bases sitting between them. The germline V gene has CDR1 MGHRA and CDR2 YSYEKL. CDR3 coding DNA: TGCGCCAGCAGCCAAGGCGGAAACACAGATACGCAGTATTTT. Its protein product is CASSQGGNTDTQYF.

The chain is built from TRBV19 and TRBJ2-5; possible D gene TRBD2, 5 bases. Trimming took 4 bases from V and 2 from J, leaving 17 bases between them. CDR3 length equals 16 residues. Looked up from germline, CDR1 is LNHDA and CDR2 is SQIVND (reference sequence). The CDR3 loop reads CASSTEDLRRQETQYF. The CDR3 DNA reads as TGTGCCAGTAGTACAGAGGACTTACGCCGACAAGAGACCCAGTACTTC.

This clone was recorded once. The chain links TRBV4-1 to TRBJ1-2; 8 bases match TRBD1. This CDR3 is built from 17 residues. The V and J ends lost 0 bases and 4 bases, in that order; junction bases with no gene match: 10. Germline V lookup: CDR1 MGHRA, CDR2 YSYEKL. The chain's CDR3 is CASSQDGPRDRPYGYTF. Here the CDR3 DNA reads TGCGCCAGCAGCCAAGATGGGCCGCGGGACAGGCCCTATGGCTACACCTTC.

V is TRBV5-6 and J is TRBJ2-7; the D is unclear. Deletions cut 4 bases from V and 3 bases from J, with 11 bases between. Germline CDR1 and CDR2: SGHDT and YYEEEE. The CDR3 has 13 residues. The CDR3 is CASSVLHVYEQYF. Here the CDR3 DNA reads TGTGCCAGCAGCGTACTCCACGTCTACGAGCAGTACTTC.

The chain links TRBV29-1 to TRBJ2-1, with a weak D call TRBD2 (6 bases). The length of the CDR3 is 14 residues. V was clipped by 6 bases and J by 4 bases, with 16 bases between them. CDR1 and CDR2 (germline): SQVTM, ANQGSEA. The CDR3 protein is CSVLGGLPYNEQFF. CDR3 nucleotide sequence: TGCAGCGTCCTCGGGGGTCTACCATACAATGAGCAGTTCTTC.

V gene TRBV10-3 combines with J gene TRBJ2-1; D perhaps matches TRBD2 (5 bases). This CDR3 is built from 13 residues. V lost 6 bases and J 8 bases, leaving 14 bases between the germline ends. Germline loops: CDR1 ENHRY, CDR2 SYGVKD. The DNA of the CDR3 is TGTGCCATCAGAGAACCTCCAGCGGATGAGCAGTTCTTC. This sequence encodes CAIREPPADEQFF.

The chain links TRBV13 to TRBJ2-6; the D is unclear. CDR1 and CDR2 from the germline V gene are PRHDT and FYEKMQ (reference sequence). Trimming cost V 4 bases and J 4 bases, with 11 bases left between them. This CDR3 has 15 amino acids. This CDR3 is CASSSGTRGANVLTF. DNA of the CDR3: TGTGCCAGCAGCTCCGGCACGCGGGGGGCCAACGTCCTGACTTTC. Variable domain in full (rest from reference TRBV13 and TRBJ2-6): AAGVIQSPRHLIKEKRETATLKCYPIPRHDTVYWYQQGPGQDPQFLISFYEKMQSDKGSIPDRFSAQQFSDYHSELNMSSLELGDSALYFCASSSGTRGANVLTFGAGSRLTVL.

This sequence joins TRBV13 and TRBJ1-2; TRBD1 might be the D (5 bases). Germline assignment: CDR1 PRHDT and CDR2 FYEKMQ (reference sequence). The CDR3 totals 14 residues. The V end lost 5 bases, the J end lost 4 bases, and 14 bases lay between the germline ends. The CDR3 sequence is CASSTQDSIYGYTF. In DNA, the CDR3 is TGTGCCAGCAGCACTCAAGACAGTATCTATGGCTACACCTTC. The whole variable domain, filled in from reference TRBV13 and TRBJ1-2, reads AAGVIQSPRHLIKEKRETATLKCYPIPRHDTVYWYQQGPGQDPQFLISFYEKMQSDKGSIPDRFSAQQFSDYHSELNMSSLELGDSALYFCASSTQDSIYGYTFGSGTRLTVV.

This chain connects TRBV2 to TRBJ2-7, with D possibly TRBD1 on 6 matching bases. Germline V gene lookup returns CDR1 SNHLY and CDR2 FYNNEI. The CDR3 sequence is 12 residues long. The V gene lost 7 bases and the J gene lost 6 bases, with 13 bases spanning the gap. For the CDR3, the DNA is TGTGCCAGCAATGGGGTAGGGGGCGAGCAGTACTTC. Its translation is CASNGVGGEQYF.

The rearrangement links TRBV11-2 to TRBJ2-3, with D possibly TRBD2 on 6 matching bases. Trimming shortened V by 5 bases and J by 10 bases, and 19 bases separated the two germline ends. CDR1 and CDR2 (germline): SGHAT, FQNNGV. CDR3 length equals 14 residues. CDR3 nucleotides: TGTGCCAGCAGCGTAGGGGACTCACTGGGTCCGCAGTATTTT. Translating gives CASSVGDSLGPQYF.

V and J are TRBV19 and TRBJ1-1, with D perhaps TRBD1 (6 bases). Deletions cut 6 bases from V and 7 bases from J, with 21 bases between. The CDR3 has 15 residues. The germline gives CDR1 LNHDA, CDR2 SQIVND (reference sequence). CDR3 DNA: TGTGCCAGTAGGAAACAGGGCGTTCGGGGGGGTGAAGCTTTCTTT. This codes for CASRKQGVRGGEAFF.

This clone was counted at least ten times. This sequence joins TRBV6-5 and TRBJ2-7; 8 bases are a match to TRBD2. This CDR3 region has 15 residues. The J segment lost 5 bases and the V segment lost 6 bases, leaving 12 bases of the junction unmatched. Germline V gene data show CDR1 as MNHEY and CDR2 as SVGAGI. The CDR3 protein is CASRFRERESNEQYF. DNA of the CDR3: TGTGCCAGCAGATTCCGCGAGCGGGAGTCGAACGAGCAGTACTTC.

The chain combines TRBV12-3 or TRBV12-4 with TRBJ1-1, with D hard to call. V lost 6 bases to trimming and J lost 3 bases, with 8 bases between them. The length of the CDR3 is 12 residues. The CDR3 nucleotides read TGTGCCAGCAGCCTCAGATACACTGAAGCTTTCTTT. Translating it yields CASSLRYTEAFF.